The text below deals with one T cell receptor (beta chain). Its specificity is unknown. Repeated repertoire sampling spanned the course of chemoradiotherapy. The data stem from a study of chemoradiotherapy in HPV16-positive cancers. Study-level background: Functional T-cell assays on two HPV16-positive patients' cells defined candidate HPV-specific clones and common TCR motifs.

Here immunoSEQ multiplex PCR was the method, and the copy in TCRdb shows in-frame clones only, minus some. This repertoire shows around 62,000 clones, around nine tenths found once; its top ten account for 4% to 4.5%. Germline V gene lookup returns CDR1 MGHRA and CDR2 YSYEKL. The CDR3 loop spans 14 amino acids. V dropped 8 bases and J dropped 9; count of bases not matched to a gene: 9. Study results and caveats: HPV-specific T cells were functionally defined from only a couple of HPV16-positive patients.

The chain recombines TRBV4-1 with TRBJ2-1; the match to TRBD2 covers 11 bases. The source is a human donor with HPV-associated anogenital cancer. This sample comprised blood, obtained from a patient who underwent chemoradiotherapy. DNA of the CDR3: TGCGCCAGCTCGGGACTAGCGGAGGGGGGTGAGCAGTTCTTC. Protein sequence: CASSGLAEGGEQFF.